This T cell receptor (beta chain) derives from a study of blood T cell repertoires in COVID-19. On the study more broadly: The United States, Italy and Spain were the sources of the acute and convalescent COVID-19 samples.

Assay used: immunoSEQ multiplex PCR; TCRdb lists only in-frame clones, some missing. The repertoire holds 85,000 to 100,000 clones, around 88% seen once, with 18% in the top ten. Germline CDR1 is LGHNA and CDR2 is YNFKEQ. V lost 1 base and J 1 base, leaving 10 bases between the germline ends. CDR3 length: 15 amino acids. The TCR comes from a woman aged 55-70 years with COVID-19, enrolled during active disease. Sample: peripheral blood. The chain carries TRBV4-2 and TRBJ1-1; D ambiguous. The CDR3 DNA follows: TGTGCCAGCAGCCAAGTTTCCGGGAAGAACACTGAAGCTTTCTTT. Protein product: CASSQVSGKNTEAFF.